The 23 T cell receptor beta chains listed next were all sequenced from one sample in a study of cytomegalovirus exposure and HLA in healthy donors (dated by TCRdb to 2017 to 2019). To prepare the library, the immunoSEQ multiplex PCR assay was applied. A mixture of 60 forward primers for TCR Vbeta segments and 13 reverse primers for TCR Jbeta segments was used in the multiplex PCR. TCRdb's version of the immuneACCESS table is confined to in-frame rearrangements and falls short of the full clone set. An unresolved V gene accounts for under half of the shortfall where checked; the remainder is of unknown origin. The sample table shows some 90,000 clones, and around 81% are seen once. The ten biggest clones cover approximately 4.2% of the sample. The sequenced sample was PBMCs. All receptors come from a woman aged 70 to 79 in good health and CMV-seropositive.

The CDR3: CASLPRVKIDTQYF. CDR3 in DNA: TGTGCCAGCCTCCCCCGGGTAAAGATAGATACGCAGTATTTT. The rearrangement joins TRBV21-1 to TRBJ2-3; TRBD2, as called in the table, went unchecked against the DNA. TRBV21-1 is shown as a pseudogene. The length of the CDR3 is 14 residues.

This clone turned up a few times. The chain is built from TRBV18 and TRBJ1-1, with 10 bases aligning to TRBD1. V lost 6 bases, J lost 4 bases, and 8 bases stayed unmatched. The CDR3 sequence is 15 residues long. Germline V gives CDR1 KGHSH, CDR2 LQKENI. The CDR3 sequence is CASSADRGVGTEAFF. The CDR3 DNA reads TGTGCCAGCTCGGCGGACAGGGGGGTGGGCACTGAAGCTTTCTTT.

The V and J genes are TRBV28 and TRBJ2-7; perhaps TRBD1 as D (5 bases). Deletions cut 6 bases from V and 3 bases from J, with 12 bases between. CDR1 is MDHEN and CDR2 is SYDVKM in the germline V gene. CDR3 length: 13 residues. CDR3 nucleotide sequence: TGTGCCAGCAGCCCGACAGTAAACTACGAGCAGTACTTC. The encoded protein is CASSPTVNYEQYF.

The gene calls are TRBV7-9 and TRBJ2-5; 7 bases agree with TRBD2. The CDR3 runs to 16 residues. Trimming cost V 5 bases and J 3 bases; bases outside gene matches: 12. Looked up from germline, CDR1 is SEHNR and CDR2 is FQNEAQ (reference sequence). CDR3 bases: TGTGCCAGCAGCGCCCGGGAAGCGGGATTGGAAGAGACCCAGTACTTC. Its protein is CASSAREAGLEETQYF. Full variable domain (remainder filled in from reference TRBV7-9 and TRBJ2-5): DTGVSQNPRHKITKRGQNVTFRCDPISEHNRLYWYRQTLGQGPEFLTYFQNEAQLEKSRLLSDRFSAERPKGSFSTLEIQRTEQGDSAMYLCASSAREAGLEETQYFGPGTRLLVL.

The rearrangement uses TRBV6-6 and TRBJ2-7; 7 bases match TRBD2. CDR3 size: 11 residues. The ends lost 8 bases at V and 5 bases at J; junction bases unmatched: 3. The germline V gene has CDR1 MNHNY and CDR2 SVGAGI (reference sequence). The CDR3 spells CASGRGDEQYF. CDR3 sequence (DNA): TGTGCCAGCGGGAGGGGAGACGAGCAGTACTTC.

This chain links TRBV5-1 with TRBJ2-6, with TRBD1 matching over 10 bases. Germline CDR1 SGHRS, CDR2 YFSETQ. Losses at the gene ends were 3 bases for V and 1 base for J; bases not matched to a gene: 19. CDR3 size: 22 residues. The chain's CDR3 is CASSSKTNYPGQGQSGANVLTF. In DNA form, the CDR3 reads TGCGCCAGCAGCTCGAAAACCAACTATCCGGGACAGGGGCAGTCTGGGGCCAACGTCCTGACTTTC.

A single count supports this clone. The rearrangement links TRBV19 to TRBJ2-5; TRBD2 is a possible D gene (6 bases). Germline V gene sequence: CDR1 LNHDA, CDR2 SQIVND (reference sequence). The CDR3 totals 17 residues. Trimming stripped 6 bases from V and 2 bases from J, with 22 bases between. The CDR3 reads CASRPDDGRERQETQYF. DNA of the CDR3: TGTGCCAGTAGACCCGACGACGGGCGGGAAAGACAAGAGACCCAGTACTTC. The whole variable domain, filled in from reference TRBV19 and TRBJ2-5, reads DGGITQSPKYLFRKEGQNVTLSCEQNLNHDAMYWYRQDPGQGLRLIYYSQIVNDFQKGDIAEGYSVSREKKESFPLTVTSAQKNPTAFYLCASRPDDGRERQETQYFGPGTRLLVL.

This clone showed up just a few times. The J gene is TRBJ1-4, the V gene TRBV6-5, with TRBD1 matching 10 bases. The CDR3 extends over 15 amino acids. V shed 5 bases and J 7 bases; nucleotides not matched to a gene: 7. Germline V gives CDR1 MNHEY, CDR2 SVGAGI. In DNA, the CDR3 is TGTGCCAGCAGTACGACAGGGGGCAGGATTGAAAAACTGTTTTTT. Its protein is CASSTTGGRIEKLFF.

The chain is built from TRBV7-9 and TRBJ2-3, with TRBD2 matching over 12 bases. The V segment lost 5 bases and the J segment 0 bases; nucleotides outside the gene matches: 6. CDR1 SEHNR and CDR2 FQNEAQ come from the germline V gene (reference sequence). The CDR3 totals 17 residues. CDR3 DNA: TGTGCCAGCAGCGCTGGGACTAGCGGGTCTAGCACAGATACGCAGTATTTT. Protein: CASSAGTSGSSTDTQYF.

The V and J genes are TRBV4-1 and TRBJ2-5; TRBD1 aligns across 9 bases. V lost 4 bases and J lost 1; bases outside the gene matches: 4. This CDR3 spans 15 amino acids. Germline CDR1 and CDR2: MGHRA and YSYEKL. The chain's CDR3 is CASSRGTGSQETQYF. CDR3 DNA: TGCGCCAGCAGCCGGGGGACAGGGTCCCAAGAGACCCAGTACTTC.

The chain links TRBV15 to TRBJ2-1; D is unresolved. This CDR3 comprises 14 residues. In germline, CDR1 is LNHNV, CDR2 YYDKDF (reference sequence). V lost 0 bases and J lost 15, with 18 bases in between. This chain's CDR3 is CATSRDSGSGVVFF. As DNA, the CDR3 is TGTGCCACCAGCAGAGATTCCGGGTCCGGAGTTGTGTTCTTC.

The V call is TRBV28, the J call TRBJ2-2; weak D call: TRBD2 (6 bases). The V end was cut by 6 bases, the J end by 4 bases, with 12 bases between. Germline V gene sequence: CDR1 MDHEN, CDR2 SYDVKM. The CDR3 covers 14 residues. The CDR3 nucleotides are TGTGCCAGCAGGGGGGGTCTAACCACCGGGGAGCTGTTTTTT. Protein: CASRGGLTTGELFF. Together with reference TRBV28 and TRBJ2-2, the CDR3 gives the full variable domain: DVKVTQSSRYLVKRTGEKVFLECVQDMDHENMFWYRQDPGLGLRLIYFSYDVKMKEKGDIPEGYSVSREKKERFSLILESASTNQTSMYLCASRGGLTTGELFFGEGSRLTVL.

V and J are TRBV28 and TRBJ2-5, with TRBD2 as a possible D gene (5 bases). Germline V gives CDR1 MDHEN, CDR2 SYDVKM. V was trimmed by 2 bases and J by 4 bases, leaving 14 bases between them. This CDR3 has 15 amino acids. CDR3 sequence reads: CASSLRGNLRETQYF. CDR3 DNA: TGTGCCAGCAGTTTAAGAGGGAATCTGCGAGAGACCCAGTACTTC.

The J gene is TRBJ2-7, the V gene TRBV5-6; TRBD1 aligns across 10 bases. Trimming took 0 bases from V and 7 from J; bases not matched to a gene: 4. The CDR3 is 14 amino acids. CDR1 and CDR2 (germline): SGHDT, YYEEEE. For the CDR3, the DNA is TGTGCCAGCAGCTTGGGACAGGGGGCGCGGGAGCAGTACTTC. This translates into CASSLGQGAREQYF.

The V and J genes are TRBV9 and TRBJ2-3, with TRBD2 identical over 11 bases. This CDR3 spans 16 amino acids. Trimming took 0 bases from V and 4 from J; bases not matched to a gene: 4. CDR1 and CDR2 (germline): SGDLS, YYNGEE. The CDR3 loop is CASSVGTSGSPDTQYF. In DNA, the CDR3 is TGTGCCAGCAGCGTAGGTACTAGCGGGAGCCCAGATACGCAGTATTTT.

The chain employs TRBV28 and TRBJ2-5, with 7 positions matching TRBD2. The end of the DNA fits TRBJ2-7 better, so the J call may be wrong. The CDR3 totals 13 residues. From germline, CDR1 is MDHEN and CDR2 SYDVKM. The CDR3 DNA reads as TGTGCCAGCAAGGGTAAGCGGGGCTACGAGCAGTACTTC. As protein: CASKGKRGYEQYF.

The rearrangement uses TRBV18 and TRBJ2-7, with D hard to call. V was clipped by 1 base and J by 1 base, with 11 bases between them. The CDR3 is 15 amino acids. Germline assignment: CDR1 KGHSH and CDR2 LQKENI. The CDR3 loop is CASSPQQATSYEQYF. CDR3 nucleotide sequence: TGTGCCAGCTCACCACAGCAGGCTACATCCTACGAGCAGTACTTC.

This chain connects TRBV25-1 to TRBJ2-1, with TRBD2 matching over 8 bases. The germline gives CDR1 MGHDK, CDR2 SYGVNS. This CDR3 has 15 amino acids. With 0 bases clipped from V and 3 bases from J, the junction kept 1 base outside the gene matches. In nucleotides, the CDR3 is TGTGCCAGCAGTGAATACAGCGGGGGCTACAATGAGCAGTTCTTC. This translates into CASSEYSGGYNEQFF.

The gene calls are TRBV29-1 and TRBJ2-7; tentatively, D is TRBD1 (5 bases). V lost 7 bases to trimming and J lost 2 bases, with 15 bases between them. Per the germline V gene, CDR1 is SQVTM and CDR2 is ANQGSEA. The CDR3 runs to 13 residues. The CDR3 is CSARHLGPYEQYF. The CDR3 DNA sequence: TGCAGCGCCCGACACCTGGGGCCCTACGAGCAGTACTTC.

V is TRBV29-1 and J is TRBJ1-4; maybe TRBD1 (6 bases). Deletions cut 4 bases from V and 5 bases from J, with 14 bases between. CDR1 SQVTM and CDR2 ANQGSEA come from the germline V gene. The CDR3 has 14 residues. The CDR3 loop is CSVGDTWGNEKLFF. The CDR3 nucleotides read TGCAGCGTTGGGGACACGTGGGGAAATGAAAAACTGTTTTTT.

The table lists this clone with a count of one. V and J are TRBV4-1 and TRBJ2-1, with 9 bases matching TRBD1. V gave up 1 base and J gave up 10 bases; unmatched junction bases: 11. Germline-derived CDR1 and CDR2 are MGHRA and YSYEKL. This CDR3 comprises 16 residues. Here the CDR3 reads CASSQVTGTGNPEQFF. The CDR3 region has the DNA TGCGCCAGCAGCCAAGTTACCGGGACAGGGAACCCCGAGCAGTTCTTC.

The rearrangement joins TRBV20-1 to TRBJ2-1, with D uncertain. This CDR3 comprises 11 residues. CDR1 is DFQATT, CDR2 SNEGSKA, per germline (reference sequence). V was cut by 5 bases and J by 8 bases, with 10 bases left in between. In DNA, the CDR3 is TGCAGTGCTCCTCGGGTCCATGAGCAGTTCTTC. It codes for CSAPRVHEQFF.

This chain uses TRBV19 with TRBJ1-5, with a tentative D call TRBD1 (5 bases). Trimming pared 3 bases from V and 5 bases from J, leaving 20 bases between. This CDR3 region has 17 residues. Germline V gene lookup returns CDR1 LNHDA and CDR2 SQIVND (reference sequence). The CDR3 region is CASSIGTDKSIDQPQHF. DNA of the CDR3: TGTGCCAGTAGTATTGGCACGGACAAGAGTATAGATCAGCCCCAGCATTTT.